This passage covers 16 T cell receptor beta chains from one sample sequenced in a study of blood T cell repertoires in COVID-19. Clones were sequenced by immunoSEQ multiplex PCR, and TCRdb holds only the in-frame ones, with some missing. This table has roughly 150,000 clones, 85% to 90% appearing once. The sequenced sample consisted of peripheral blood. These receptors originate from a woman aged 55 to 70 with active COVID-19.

The CDR3 bases are TGTGCCAGCAGCTTCGCGGGGAATGAGGCAGATACGCAGTATTTT. The encoded protein is CASSFAGNEADTQYF. The chain employs TRBV7-3 and TRBJ2-3; possibly TRBD2 for D (6 bases). Trimming took 3 bases from V and 4 from J, leaving 14 bases between them. Germline V lookup: CDR1 SGHTA, CDR2 FQGTGA. The CDR3 runs 15 residues.

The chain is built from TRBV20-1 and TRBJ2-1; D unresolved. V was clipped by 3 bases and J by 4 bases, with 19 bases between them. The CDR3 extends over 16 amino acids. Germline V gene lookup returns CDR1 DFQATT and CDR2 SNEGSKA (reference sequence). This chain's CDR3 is CSASGPEPPRYNEQFF. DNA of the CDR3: TGCAGTGCTAGTGGCCCCGAACCTCCGCGGTACAATGAGCAGTTCTTC.

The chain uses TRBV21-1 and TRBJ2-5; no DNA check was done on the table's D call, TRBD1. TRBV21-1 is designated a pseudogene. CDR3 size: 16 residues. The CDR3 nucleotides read TGTGCCAGCAGCCGAAAGAAGCGGGACAGGGGAAAGACCCAGTACTTC. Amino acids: CASSRKKRDRGKTQYF.

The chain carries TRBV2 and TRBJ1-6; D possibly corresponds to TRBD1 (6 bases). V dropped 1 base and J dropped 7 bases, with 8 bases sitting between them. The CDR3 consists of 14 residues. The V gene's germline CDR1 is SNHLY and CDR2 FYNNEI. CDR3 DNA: TGTGCCAGCAGTGAAGGACAGGAGAATTCACCCCTCCACTTT. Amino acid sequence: CASSEGQENSPLHF.

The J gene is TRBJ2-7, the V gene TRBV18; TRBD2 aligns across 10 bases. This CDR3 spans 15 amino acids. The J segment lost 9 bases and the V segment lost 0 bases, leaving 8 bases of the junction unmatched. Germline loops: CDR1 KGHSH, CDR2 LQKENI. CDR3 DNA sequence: TGTGCCAGCTCACCACCAGCGCTAGCGGGAGTTGGGCAGTACTTC. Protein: CASSPPALAGVGQYF.

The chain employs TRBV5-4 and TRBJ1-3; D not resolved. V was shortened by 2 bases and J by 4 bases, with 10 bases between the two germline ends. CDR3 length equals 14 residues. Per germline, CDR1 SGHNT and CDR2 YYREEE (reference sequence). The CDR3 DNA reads TGTGCCAGCAGCTTCCCGGGAGTGGGAAACACCATATATTTT. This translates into CASSFPGVGNTIYF. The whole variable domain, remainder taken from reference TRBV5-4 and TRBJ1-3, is ETGVTQSPTHLIKTRGQQVTLRCSSQSGHNTVSWYQQALGQGPQFIFQYYREEENGRGNFPPRFSGLQFPNYSSELNVNALELDDSALYLCASSFPGVGNTIYFGEGSWLTVV.

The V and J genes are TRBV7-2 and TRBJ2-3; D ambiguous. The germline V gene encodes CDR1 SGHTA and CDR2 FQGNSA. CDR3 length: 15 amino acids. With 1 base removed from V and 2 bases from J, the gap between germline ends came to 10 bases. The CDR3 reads CASSLETKSTDTQYF. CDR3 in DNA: TGTGCCAGCAGCTTAGAAACTAAATCCACAGATACGCAGTATTTT.

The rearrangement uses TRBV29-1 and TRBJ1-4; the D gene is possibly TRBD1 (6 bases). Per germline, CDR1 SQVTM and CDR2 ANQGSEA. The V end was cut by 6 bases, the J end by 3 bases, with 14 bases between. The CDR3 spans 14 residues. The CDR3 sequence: CSVTTGLANEKLFF. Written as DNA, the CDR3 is TGCAGCGTCACCACAGGGTTGGCTAATGAAAAACTGTTTTTT.

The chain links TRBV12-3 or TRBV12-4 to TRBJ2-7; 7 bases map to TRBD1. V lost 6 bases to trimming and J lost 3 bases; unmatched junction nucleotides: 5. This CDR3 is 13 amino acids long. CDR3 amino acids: CASRAQGSYEQYF. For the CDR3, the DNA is TGTGCCAGCAGGGCACAGGGGAGCTACGAGCAGTACTTC.

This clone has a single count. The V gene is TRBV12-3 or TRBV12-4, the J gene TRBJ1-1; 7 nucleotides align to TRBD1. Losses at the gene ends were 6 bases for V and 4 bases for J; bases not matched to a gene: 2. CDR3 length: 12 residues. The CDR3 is CASSRQGTEAFF. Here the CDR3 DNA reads TGTGCCAGCAGCCGACAGGGCACTGAAGCTTTCTTT.

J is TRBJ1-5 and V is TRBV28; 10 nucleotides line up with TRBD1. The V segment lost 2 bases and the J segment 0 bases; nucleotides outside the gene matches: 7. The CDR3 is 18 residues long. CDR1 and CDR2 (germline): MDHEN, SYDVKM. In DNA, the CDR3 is TGTGCCAGCAGTTTAGGGGACAGGGGACTCTATAGCAATCAGCCCCAGCATTTT. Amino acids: CASSLGDRGLYSNQPQHF.

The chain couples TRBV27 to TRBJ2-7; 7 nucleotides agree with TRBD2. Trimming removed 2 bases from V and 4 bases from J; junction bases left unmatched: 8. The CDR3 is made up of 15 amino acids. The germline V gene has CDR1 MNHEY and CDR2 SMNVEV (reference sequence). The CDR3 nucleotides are TGTGCCAGCAGTTTAGGGGCTAGCGGCACTTACGAGCAGTACTTC. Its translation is CASSLGASGTYEQYF.

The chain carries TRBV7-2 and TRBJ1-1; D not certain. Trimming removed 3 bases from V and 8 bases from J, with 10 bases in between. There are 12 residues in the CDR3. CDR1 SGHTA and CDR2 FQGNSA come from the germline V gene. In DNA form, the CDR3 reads TGTGCCAGCAGCTTTGGACTAGACGAAGCTTTCTTT. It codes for CASSFGLDEAFF.

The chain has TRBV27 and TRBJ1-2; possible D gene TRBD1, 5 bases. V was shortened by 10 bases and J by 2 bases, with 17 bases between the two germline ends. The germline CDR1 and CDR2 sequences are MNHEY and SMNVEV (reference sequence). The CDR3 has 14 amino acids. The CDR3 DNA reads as TGTGCCACTAGGGTCAGGGTAGGGAACTATGGCTACACCTTC. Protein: CATRVRVGNYGYTF.

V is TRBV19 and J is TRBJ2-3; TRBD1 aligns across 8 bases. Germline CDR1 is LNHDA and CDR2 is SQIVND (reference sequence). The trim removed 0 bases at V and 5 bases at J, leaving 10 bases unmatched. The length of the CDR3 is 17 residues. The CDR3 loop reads CASSIDHGTGGEDTQYF. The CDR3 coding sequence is TGTGCCAGTAGTATAGATCACGGGACAGGTGGGGAAGATACGCAGTATTTT.

The CDR3 DNA follows: TGTGCCAGCAGTTTTTTTCCGGGAGGGCCCTACAATGAGCAGTTCTTC. It encodes CASSFFPGGPYNEQFF. J is TRBJ2-1 and V is TRBV28; 8 bases are a match to TRBD2. This CDR3 has 16 amino acids. Germline CDR1 is MDHEN and CDR2 is SYDVKM. V shed 3 bases and J 2 bases; nucleotides not matched to a gene: 6.